Only a few counts were recorded for the clone carrying this T cell receptor (beta chain). What it binds is unknown. Each TCR beta cDNA library carried unique molecular identifiers. The yield from approximately 1 to 10 million T cells was 500,000 or so cDNA molecules in total. MiXCR was run by TCRdb on the PCR reads, yielding one entry per CDR3 protein. The sample shows some 500,000 distinct CDR3 sequences, around 40% of them seen only once. This sample was taken from a study of post-analysis software for immune sequencing data. Study overall: Relapsing-remitting, secondary progressive and progressive-relapsing courses of multiple sclerosis were included. Study-level results: When compared against controls, multiple sclerosis patients showed significantly lower normalized Chao1 diversity. Patients used about 5 TRBV segments, including TRBV5-6, TRBV5-1 and TRBV20-1, more often than controls.

The CDR3 has 16 residues. Deletions cut 0 bases from V and 10 bases from J, with 19 bases between. Germline CDR1 is MDHEN and CDR2 is SYDVKM. The source of this sequence is a girl aged 10 to 17 with multiple sclerosis. Sequencing was performed on blood. The chain recombines TRBV28 with TRBJ1-5, with D tentatively TRBD1 (6 bases). The CDR3 protein is CASSLWSGQGGQPQHF. In DNA form, the CDR3 reads TGTGCCAGCAGTTTATGGTCGGGACAAGGGGGTCAACCCCAGCATTTT.